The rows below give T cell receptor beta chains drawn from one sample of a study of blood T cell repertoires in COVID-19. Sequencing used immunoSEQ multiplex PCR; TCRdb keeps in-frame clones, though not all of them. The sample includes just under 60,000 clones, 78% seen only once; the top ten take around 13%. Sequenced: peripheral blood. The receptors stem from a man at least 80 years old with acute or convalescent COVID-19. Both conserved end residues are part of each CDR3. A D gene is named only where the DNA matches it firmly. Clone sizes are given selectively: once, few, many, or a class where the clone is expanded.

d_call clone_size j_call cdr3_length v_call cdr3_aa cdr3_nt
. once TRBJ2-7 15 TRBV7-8 CASTPSGGFSYEQYF TGTGCCAGCACCCCCTCTGGCGGGTTCTCCTACGAGCAGTACTTC
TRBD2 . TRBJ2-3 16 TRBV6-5 CASSYESGRGADTQYF TGTGCCAGCAGTTACGAGAGCGGGAGGGGGGCAGATACGCAGTATTTT
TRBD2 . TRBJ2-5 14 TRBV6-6 CASTPGGLQETQYF TGTGCCAGCACCCCCGGGGGACTACAAGAGACCCAGTACTTC
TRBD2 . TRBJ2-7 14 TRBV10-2 CASRPSGSSYEQYF TGCGCCAGCAGACCCAGCGGGAGTTCCTACGAGCAGTACTTC
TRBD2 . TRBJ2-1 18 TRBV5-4 CASSLVPEPAGATNEQFF TGTGCCAGCAGCTTGGTCCCCGAACCAGCGGGGGCCACCAATGAGCAGTTCTTC
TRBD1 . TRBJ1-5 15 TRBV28 CASSSQQGAEEPQHF TGTGCCAGCAGTTCCCAACAGGGGGCCGAAGAGCCCCAGCATTTT
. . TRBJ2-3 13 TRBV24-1 CATRKNSADTQYF TGTGCCACCAGAAAGAATAGCGCAGATACGCAGTATTTT
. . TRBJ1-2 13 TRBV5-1 CASSLGSGYGYTF TGCGCCAGCAGCTTGGGTTCAGGCTATGGCTACACCTTC
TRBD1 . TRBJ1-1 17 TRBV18 CASSPSGQGSANTEAFF TGTGCCAGCTCACCATCAGGACAGGGATCTGCGAACACTGAAGCTTTCTTT
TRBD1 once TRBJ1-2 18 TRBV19 CASSIAPMIDRGGHGYTF TGTGCCAGTAGTATAGCCCCCATGATTGACAGGGGGGGCCATGGCTACACCTTC
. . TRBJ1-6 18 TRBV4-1 CASSQDSGGSSYNSPLHF TGCGCCAGCAGCCAAGATTCCGGCGGAAGCTCCTATAATTCACCCCTCCACTTT
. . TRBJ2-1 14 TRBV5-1 CASSSNRGNNEQFF TGCGCCAGCAGCTCGAATAGGGGAAACAATGAGCAGTTCTTC
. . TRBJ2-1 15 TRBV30 CAWSVGSGLYNEQFF TGTGCCTGGAGTGTAGGAAGCGGACTTTACAATGAGCAGTTCTTC
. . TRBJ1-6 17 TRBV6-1 CASSEADIGRRNSPLHF TGTGCCAGCAGTGAAGCGGACATTGGCAGGAGAAATTCACCCCTCCACTTT